This T cell receptor beta chain emerged from a study of blood T cell repertoires in COVID-19. Study overall: The United States, Italy and Spain provided the acute and convalescent COVID-19 samples. T cells, B-cell-depleted T cells, or PBMCs supplied cDNA or gDNA.

Germline CDR1 and CDR2: MNHNS and SASEGT. V shed 2 bases and J 7 bases; nucleotides not matched to a gene: 10. CDR3 size: 16 residues. Source study methods: The authors estimated nucleated cell counts from reference gene primer amplification. TCRdb's table, derived via immunoSEQ multiplex PCR, lists solely in-frame clones and lacks some. D and trimming come from the DNA, and the V and J calls and clone size come from that table. The sample holds under 200,000 clones, about 80% seen once. This TCR came from a man aged 70 or older who had recovered from COVID-19. V gene TRBV6-1 combines with J gene TRBJ1-4, with 7 bases fitting TRBD1. Sequenced sample: peripheral blood. CDR3 amino acids: CASSERRRQGLEKLFF. The CDR3 bases are TGTGCCAGCAGTGAACGAAGGAGACAGGGACTTGAAAAACTGTTTTTT.